This TCR beta chain is from a study of blood T cell repertoires in COVID-19. The wider study: Specimens from acute and convalescent COVID-19 originated in the United States, Italy and Spain. The cDNA or gDNA used as material had been derived from T cells, B-cell-depleted T cells, or PBMCs.

Clones were read by immunoSEQ multiplex PCR, and TCRdb kept only the in-frame ones, dropping some. The sample records roughly 290,000 clones, roughly 90% being singletons. There are 13 residues in the CDR3. Trimming removed 2 bases at V and 9 bases at J, with 8 bases between. Germline lookup yields CDR1 MNHEY and CDR2 SMNVEV (reference sequence). The source of this sequence is a man aged 30 to 45 with acute or convalescent COVID-19. Sample: peripheral blood. The V and J genes are TRBV27 and TRBJ2-6, with D perhaps TRBD2 (5 bases). In DNA form, the CDR3 reads TGTGCCAGCAGTTTAACGGGGTACAACGTCCTGACTTTC. This translates into CASSLTGYNVLTF.